One and the same sample provided the 27 T cell receptor beta chains below, sequenced in a study of blood T cells in healthy people across ages. A second PCR of 7 to 11 cycles used a sample-barcoded 5' primer and a J-beta primer mix. TCRdb passed the 5' RACE reads through MiXCR, listing each CDR3 protein once. The sample contains 1.5 million to 2 million distinct CDR3 sequences, about 50% of which appear only once. Sequenced material: blood. These receptors all stem from a woman aged 40 to 55 in good health.

The genes are TRBV3-1 and TRBJ2-4; D is uncertain. Trimming removed 3 bases at V and 7 bases at J, with 13 bases between. CDR1 is LGHDT, CDR2 YNNKEL, per germline (reference sequence). This CDR3 spans 14 amino acids. The chain's CDR3 is CASSHPHKYNIQYF. DNA of the CDR3: TGTGCCAGCAGCCACCCTCATAAGTACAACATTCAGTACTTC. Filled out from reference TRBV3-1 and TRBJ2-4, the complete variable domain reads DTAVSQTPKYLVTQMGNDKSIKCEQNLGHDTMYWYKQDSKKFLKIMFSYNNKELIINETVPNRFSPKSPDKAHLNLHINSLELGDSAVYFCASSHPHKYNIQYFGAGTRLSVL.

The sample holds a few counts of this clonotype. The chain recombines TRBV27 with TRBJ2-4; TRBD2 matches at 9 bases. From germline, CDR1 is MNHEY and CDR2 SMNVEV (reference sequence). V lost 5 bases to trimming and J lost 7 bases; unmatched junction nucleotides: 18. The CDR3 has 18 amino acids. The CDR3 region has the DNA TGTGCCAGCAGTCCAGCAGTTAGCGGGGGCCGAGTCTGGAACATTCAGTACTTC. It encodes CASSPAVSGGRVWNIQYF.

The sample holds a few counts of this clonotype. The chain uses TRBV6-5 and TRBJ1-2; D is unclear. CDR1 is MNHEY, CDR2 SVGAGI, per germline. The V and J ends lost 0 bases and 2 bases respectively, with 10 bases between them. The CDR3 runs to 15 residues. The DNA for the CDR3 is TGTGCCAGCAGTTACTCGATCGGGGAAAACTATGGCTACACCTTC. Amino acids: CASSYSIGENYGYTF.

The rearrangement links TRBV7-8 to TRBJ2-7, with D perhaps TRBD2 (6 bases). The ends were cut back, 5 bases at V and 2 bases at J, with 13 bases in the middle. There are 14 residues in the CDR3. In germline, CDR1 is SGHVS, CDR2 FQNEAQ. CDR3 DNA: TGTGCCAGCAGCGGGGACTTTCCCCCCTACGAGCAGTACTTC. This encodes CASSGDFPPYEQYF.

For this clonotype: At one of its ends the junction is not consistent with the germline gene, which may arise from a read error. The rearrangement uses TRBV4-3 and TRBJ1-2, with D hard to call. The CDR3 loop spans 14 amino acids. The germline CDR1 and CDR2 sequences are LGHNA and YSLEER. The CDR3 bases are TGCGCCAGCGGCCAAGATACCGGGAACTATGGCTACACCTTC. Translation: CASGQDTGNYGYTF.

This chain uses TRBV20-1 with TRBJ2-5; the D gene is possibly TRBD1 (6 bases). Germline values: CDR1 DFQATT, CDR2 SNEGSKA (reference sequence). CDR3 length: 14 residues. V was shortened by 1 base and J by 4 bases, with 13 bases between the two germline ends. CDR3 region: CSARGPGAGETQYF. CDR3 sequence (DNA): TGCAGTGCTAGAGGACCAGGGGCGGGAGAGACCCAGTACTTC.

This chain joins TRBV7-2 and TRBJ2-1; tentatively, D is TRBD1 (6 bases). Trimming stripped 1 base from V and 8 bases from J, with 12 bases between. CDR3 length: 14 amino acids. Germline V gene sequence: CDR1 SGHTA, CDR2 FQGNSA. CDR3 loop: CASSLVGTLDEQFF. The CDR3 DNA sequence: TGTGCCAGCAGCTTAGTTGGGACATTGGATGAGCAGTTCTTC.

This chain uses TRBV11-2 with TRBJ2-5, with D perhaps assigned TRBD1 or TRBD2 (6 bases each). The CDR3 has 15 amino acids. The V and J ends lost 2 bases and 4 bases respectively, with 14 bases between them. The V gene's germline CDR1 is SGHAT and CDR2 FQNNGV. CDR3 DNA: TGTGCCAGCAGCTTACATGTCGGGGGCGGAGAGACCCAGTACTTC. Encoded protein: CASSLHVGGGETQYF.

This clonotype has more than one count but fewer than ten. The chain carries TRBV20-1 and TRBJ1-2; D possibly corresponds to TRBD1 (6 bases). Trimming stripped 0 bases from V and 4 bases from J, with 18 bases between. The CDR3 length is 16 residues. CDR1 is DFQATT, CDR2 SNEGSKA, per germline (reference sequence). DNA of the CDR3: TGCAGTGCTAGAGAATCCGGGACACCGGCTCCCTATGGCTACACCTTC. Its translation: CSARESGTPAPYGYTF.

This clonotype was counted only a few times. This rearrangement joins TRBV11-2 to TRBJ2-1; weak D call: TRBD1 (5 bases). CDR3 length: 11 amino acids. Germline CDR1 and CDR2: SGHAT and FQNNGV. Deletions cut 1 base from V and 12 bases from J, with 7 bases between. Here the CDR3 DNA reads TGTGCCAGCAGCTTAGTGGACACGCAGTTCTTC. Amino acid sequence: CASSLVDTQFF.

This clonotype was found once. The chain links TRBV18 to TRBJ2-5, with D maybe TRBD1 (6 bases). V was shortened by 3 bases and J by 0 bases, with 11 bases between the two germline ends. Per germline, CDR1 KGHSH and CDR2 LQKENI. The CDR3 loop spans 15 amino acids. CDR3 DNA sequence: TGTGCCAGCTCACCGCAGCAGGGGAACCAAGAGACCCAGTACTTC. Its translation is CASSPQQGNQETQYF.

This rearrangement joins TRBV6-5 to TRBJ2-2; D tentatively reads TRBD1 or TRBD2 (5 bases each). The CDR3 contains 16 residues. Germline CDR1 reads MNHEY; CDR2 reads SVGAGI. Trimming shortened V by 4 bases and J by 7 bases, and 19 bases separated the two germline ends. The CDR3 spells CASSFSRGPTLGELFF. Written as DNA, the CDR3 is TGTGCCAGCAGTTTTTCCCGGGGACCTACTCTCGGGGAGCTGTTTTTT.

This clonotype came up a few times. The chain links TRBV20-1 to TRBJ2-7, with 8 bases lining up with TRBD2. The junction had 10 bases not matched to a gene; V was cut back by 5 bases and J by 10 bases. The CDR3 has 12 residues. Germline assignment: CDR1 DFQATT and CDR2 SNEGSKA (reference sequence). CDR3 DNA: TGCAGTGCTCGCCAGGGAGCGGGGGCCCAGTACTTC. It specifies CSARQGAGAQYF.

The chain has TRBV25-1 and TRBJ2-7; 8 bases align to TRBD1. The germline gives CDR1 MGHDK, CDR2 SYGVNS. CDR3 length equals 14 residues. V lost 5 bases to trimming and J lost 1 base; unmatched junction nucleotides: 4. The CDR3 region has the DNA TGTGCCAGCAGTCGGGACAGGCCTTCCTACGAGCAGTACTTC. This codes for CASSRDRPSYEQYF.

The chain recombines TRBV9 with TRBJ2-1, with D tentatively TRBD2 (6 bases). The V end lost 3 bases, the J end lost 0 bases, and 22 bases lay between the germline ends. Germline V gene sequence: CDR1 SGDLS, CDR2 YYNGEE. The CDR3 loop spans 19 amino acids. The CDR3 protein is CASSGPGTHKLSSYNEQFF. DNA of the CDR3: TGTGCCAGCAGCGGACCCGGGACTCATAAGTTGAGCTCCTACAATGAGCAGTTCTTC.

This chain uses TRBV13 with TRBJ1-2, with 9 bases that match TRBD1. The trim removed 0 bases at V and 5 bases at J, leaving 4 bases unmatched. The germline V gene encodes CDR1 PRHDT and CDR2 FYEKMQ (reference sequence). The CDR3 consists of 15 residues. The CDR3 protein is CASSLGPGQGYGYTF. The DNA of the CDR3 is TGTGCCAGCAGCTTAGGCCCGGGACAGGGATATGGCTACACCTTC. The full variable domain, with the rest looked up from reference TRBV13 and TRBJ1-2, is AAGVIQSPRHLIKEKRETATLKCYPIPRHDTVYWYQQGPGQDPQFLISFYEKMQSDKGSIPDRFSAQQFSDYHSELNMSSLELGDSALYFCASSLGPGQGYGYTFGSGTRLTVV.

The chain couples TRBV29-1 to TRBJ2-3; 8 nucleotides line up with TRBD2. CDR1 SQVTM and CDR2 ANQGSEA come from the germline V gene. The trim removed 7 bases at V and 0 bases at J, leaving 6 bases unmatched. This CDR3 is built from 14 residues. This CDR3 is CSGSGGPSTDTQYF. As DNA, the CDR3 is TGCAGCGGGAGCGGGGGCCCTAGCACAGATACGCAGTATTTT.

J is TRBJ2-4 and V is TRBV28, with 8 bases fitting TRBD1. The germline V gene encodes CDR1 MDHEN and CDR2 SYDVKM. Trimming cost V 10 bases and J 2 bases; bases outside gene matches: 7. This CDR3 is 14 amino acids long. CDR3 DNA sequence: TGTGCCACGGACAGGGTCTCCCCCAAAAACATTCAGTACTTC. Its protein product is CATDRVSPKNIQYF.

The chain combines TRBV9 with TRBJ2-7; 7 bases match TRBD2. The DNA end is a closer match to TRBJ2-5, so the J assignment may be wrong. Germline CDR1 reads SGDLS; CDR2 reads YYNGEE. The CDR3 loop spans 16 amino acids. CDR3 nucleotide sequence: TGTGCCAGCAGCGTAGGGGGGGGACTCCAGGTGGAGACCCAGTACTTC. It translates to CASSVGGGLQVETQYF.

The chain has TRBV20-1 and TRBJ2-1, with TRBD2 identical over 8 bases. J was trimmed by 3 bases and V by 3 bases; bases with no gene match: 10. Germline V gene data show CDR1 as DFQATT and CDR2 as SNEGSKA (reference sequence). This CDR3 comprises 16 residues. The DNA for the CDR3 is TGCAGTGCTAGGCCTGTTGTTACTAGCGGCTACAATGAGCAGTTCTTC. This encodes CSARPVVTSGYNEQFF.

Worth noting for this clonotype: An end of the junction differs from the germline gene, which may be a read error. This sequence joins TRBV9 and TRBJ1-2, with 7 bases matching TRBD1. The CDR3 sequence is 13 residues long. Looked up from germline, CDR1 is SGDLS and CDR2 is YYNGEE. The CDR3: CASRGTENYGCTF. CDR3 DNA sequence: TGTGCCAGCAGGGGGACAGAGAACTATGGCTGCACCTTC.

There are a few counts of this clonotype. The V and J genes are TRBV10-3 and TRBJ2-3; TRBD2 matches 9 bases. CDR1 and CDR2 (germline): ENHRY, SYGVKD. With V trimmed by 8 bases and J by 2 bases, 5 bases remained unmatched. The CDR3 sequence is 14 residues long. CDR3: CAIRAGGITDTQYF. The DNA of the CDR3 is TGTGCCATCCGGGCGGGGGGGATCACAGATACGCAGTATTTT.

This clonotype came up a few times. This sequence joins TRBV20-1 and TRBJ2-5; no reliable D call. The V gene's germline CDR1 is DFQATT and CDR2 SNEGSKA (reference sequence). The CDR3 sequence is 12 residues long. V was pared by 5 bases and J by 1 base, with 8 bases between. CDR3 in amino acids: CSAPKFQETQYF. Here the CDR3 DNA reads TGCAGTGCTCCGAAATTCCAAGAGACCCAGTACTTC.

Turning to this clonotype: Germline is not matched at one junction end, which may reflect a read error. The CDR3 reads CASRLAGGTEAFF. The CDR3 nucleotides read TGTGCCAGCAGATTAGCGGGGGGGACTGAAGCTTTCTTT. The chain is built from TRBV7-8 and TRBJ1-1, with a weak D call TRBD1 (5 bases). This CDR3 has 13 residues. Germline loops: CDR1 SGHVS, CDR2 FQNEAQ.

As to this clonotype: One end of the junction varies from germline; a read error may be responsible. The CDR3 coding sequence is TGTGCCAGCAGTTACGGTGATCCATTGTCTGGGGCCGACGTCCTGACTTTC. It encodes CASSYGDPLSGADVLTF. The rearrangement uses TRBV6-6 and TRBJ2-6; tentatively, D is TRBD1 (5 bases). Germline values: CDR1 MNHNY, CDR2 SVGAGI (reference sequence). CDR3 size: 17 residues.

This chain uses TRBV12-3 or TRBV12-4 with TRBJ1-6, with TRBD1 identical over 8 bases. V lost 6 bases to trimming and J lost 3 bases; unmatched junction nucleotides: 4. CDR3 size: 15 residues. The CDR3 nucleotides read TGTGCCAGCAGGCCCACAGGGGGCTATAATTCACCCCTCCACTTT. It yields the protein CASRPTGGYNSPLHF.

This clonotype was counted between two and nine times. The J gene is TRBJ2-3, the V gene TRBV5-1; no definite D call. The end of the DNA aligns better with TRBJ2-5, so the J call may be wrong. Per germline, CDR1 SGHRS and CDR2 YFSETQ. CDR3 length: 12 residues. The CDR3 reads CASSLETGTQYF. In DNA, the CDR3 is TGCGCCAGCAGTCTGGAGACGGGGACCCAGTACTTC.